This TCR beta chain was recovered during a study of cytomegalovirus exposure and HLA in healthy donors. As to this clone: The antigen is undetermined.

Measured with immunoSEQ multiplex PCR; TCRdb has only the in-frame clones, and not every one. The table has around 180,000 clones, more than 75% seen once. Points from the study as a whole: Some TCR beta chains (over 150 of them) were listed as cytomegalovirus-associated.

This CDR3 has 14 residues. This sequence was found in a woman between 18 and 29 years old in good health and CMV-seronegative. The chain uses TRBV21-1 and TRBJ2-7; the table's D gene call, TRBD2, was not cross checked with the DNA. TRBV21-1 is classified as a pseudogene. The specimen sequenced was PBMCs. Here the CDR3 reads CASSKASGTVEQYF. Written as DNA, the CDR3 is TGTGCCAGCAGCAAAGCCAGCGGGACTGTCGAGCAGTACTTC.